The 22 T cell receptor beta chains given below trace back to one sample, sequenced in a study of response to subunit inactivated influenza vaccine (dated by TCRdb to 2017 to 2018). The method behind the library was RT-PCR. Sequenced using an Illumina HiSeq 2500. Clones were called with MiXCR by TCRdb after fastp trimmed the public reads at Q25, and only in-frame beta chains were retained. Rows are unified per CDR3 protein, each entry keeping the most common DNA and genes. The sample records more than 550,000 distinct CDR3 sequences, about an eighth of which are singletons. The ten biggest clones cover more than 8.5% of the sample. The sequences come from PBMCs from blood, collected on the day of vaccination. The receptors derive from a man between 50 and 59 years old who received an inactivated influenza vaccine. Donor details come from another sample of the same person, matched by shared clones.

The sample holds a few counts of this clonotype. The chain links TRBV12-3 or TRBV12-4 to TRBJ1-2; D is unresolved. The CDR3 has 13 residues. The V gene lost 3 bases and the J gene lost 8 bases, with 13 bases spanning the gap. The CDR3 region has the DNA TGTGCCAGCAGTTTGGTCACCCGAGGGGGCTACACCTTC. Its protein product is CASSLVTRGGYTF.

The chain carries TRBV6-2 or TRBV6-3 and TRBJ2-7, with D uncertain. CDR1 and CDR2 (germline): MNHEY, SVGEGT. The CDR3 is made up of 12 amino acids. V was pared by 5 bases and J by 2 bases, with 7 bases between. The CDR3 nucleotides are TGTGCCAGCAGTATAGATACCTACGAGCAGTACTTC. It is translated as CASSIDTYEQYF.

The chain employs TRBV6-1 and TRBJ1-5; 9 nucleotides agree with TRBD1. The CDR3 has 15 residues. V was clipped by 1 base and J by 6 bases; unmatched bases: 4. Germline CDR1 is MNHNS and CDR2 is SASEGT. The CDR3 bases are TGTGCCAGCAGTGAAGGGGGGACAGGGAGTCAGCCCCAGCATTTT. Translating gives CASSEGGTGSQPQHF.

This clonotype was counted only a few times. The chain combines TRBV19 with TRBJ2-5; 11 bases fit TRBD2. V was pared by 3 bases and J by 5 bases, with 5 bases of the junction left unmatched. Germline CDR1 is LNHDA and CDR2 is SQIVND (reference sequence). The CDR3 consists of 15 residues. The DNA of the CDR3 is TGTGCCAGTAGTATGCCTAGCGGGGGGCGGGAGACCCAGTACTTC. This encodes CASSMPSGGRETQYF.

The genes are TRBV3-1 and TRBJ2-7, with D tentatively TRBD2 (5 bases). Germline V CDR1 and CDR2: LGHDT, YNNKEL (reference sequence). The CDR3 covers 11 residues. The germline V and J ends were trimmed by 4 bases and 7 bases, with 8 bases remaining between them. CDR3 sequence reads: CASSLPGEQYF. DNA for the CDR3: TGTGCCAGCAGCCTCCCGGGGGAGCAGTACTTC.

This clonotype has at least ten counts. This chain uses TRBV5-5 with TRBJ2-1, with TRBD2 matching 8 bases. CDR1 and CDR2 from the germline V gene are SGHKS and YYEKEE (reference sequence). Trimming removed 2 bases from V and 0 bases from J; junction bases left unmatched: 1. There are 15 residues in the CDR3. In DNA form, the CDR3 reads TGTGCCAGCAGCTTCGGGACTAGCTCCTACAATGAGCAGTTCTTC. Protein sequence: CASSFGTSSYNEQFF.

This clonotype was observed a few times. V gene TRBV9 combines with J gene TRBJ2-1, with TRBD1 matching over 9 bases. With V trimmed by 3 bases and J by 3 bases, 4 bases remained unmatched. The CDR3 consists of 15 residues. Germline values: CDR1 SGDLS, CDR2 YYNGEE. The CDR3 sequence is CASSGGTGFYNEQFF. CDR3 DNA: TGTGCCAGCAGCGGGGGGACAGGGTTCTACAATGAGCAGTTCTTC.

This clonotype occurred a few times. The rearrangement uses TRBV6-1 and TRBJ2-5; a possible D gene is TRBD1 (6 bases). CDR3 length: 15 residues. V lost 7 bases and J lost 1, with 16 bases in between. From germline, CDR1 is MNHNS and CDR2 SASEGT. The CDR3 region is CASKRFGQPQETQYF. As DNA, the CDR3 is TGTGCCAGCAAAAGATTTGGACAGCCCCAAGAGACCCAGTACTTC.

This clonotype was observed at least ten times. This chain connects TRBV12-3 or TRBV12-4 to TRBJ2-3, with TRBD2 matching 8 bases. The CDR3 is made up of 13 amino acids. V trimming: 2 bases; J trimming: 8 bases; junction bases outside the gene matches: 3. CDR3 sequence reads: CASSLNGRGTQYF. The CDR3 nucleotides are TGTGCCAGCAGTTTAAACGGGAGGGGTACGCAGTATTTT.

The chain has TRBV20-1 and TRBJ1-4, with D possibly matching TRBD1 (5 bases). The CDR3 contains 15 residues. The V gene lost 2 bases and the J gene lost 4 bases, with 14 bases spanning the gap. Germline V gene data show CDR1 as DFQATT and CDR2 as SNEGSKA (reference sequence). The CDR3 sequence: CSARYEGRINEKLFF. The CDR3, as DNA: TGCAGTGCTAGATATGAGGGGCGGATTAATGAAAAACTGTTTTTT.

This clonotype was detected many times. The J gene is TRBJ1-6, the V gene TRBV12-3 or TRBV12-4; 9 nucleotides line up with TRBD1. J gave up 7 bases and V 3 bases, and 4 bases lay outside the gene matches. This CDR3 region has 15 residues. The CDR3 DNA reads as TGTGCCAGCAGTTTGGCGACAGGGGGAAATTCACCCCTCCACTTT. Amino acid sequence: CASSLATGGNSPLHF.

V usage is TRBV20-1 and J usage is TRBJ1-4, with D possibly TRBD1 on 5 matching bases. The V and J ends lost 6 bases and 0 bases respectively, with 14 bases between them. The CDR3 consists of 15 residues. Per the germline V gene, CDR1 is DFQATT and CDR2 is SNEGSKA (reference sequence). The CDR3 DNA reads as TGCAGTGCCCCTCCTCAGGGATCAACTAATGAAAAACTGTTTTTT. Protein sequence: CSAPPQGSTNEKLFF.

This chain joins TRBV18 and TRBJ2-7; 7 nucleotides agree with TRBD1. The CDR3 loop spans 14 amino acids. Germline CDR1 and CDR2: KGHSH and LQKENI. Unmatched junction bases numbered 7, after V lost 2 bases and J lost 6 bases. The CDR3 DNA sequence: TGTGCCAGCTCACCATCAGGGGGAAGGGGCGAGCAGTACTTC. It specifies CASSPSGGRGEQYF.

Only a few counts were recorded for this clonotype. The J gene is TRBJ2-7, the V gene TRBV7-8, with 11 bases matching TRBD1. Germline values: CDR1 SGHVS, CDR2 FQNEAQ. CDR3 length equals 19 residues. J lost 1 base, V lost 4 bases, and 15 bases had no gene match. The CDR3 sequence: CASSWGYRRTGGDSYEQYF. The CDR3 DNA sequence: TGTGCCAGCAGCTGGGGATATAGGAGGACAGGGGGCGATTCCTACGAGCAGTACTTC.

This clonotype was detected many times. The V and J genes are TRBV12-3 or TRBV12-4 and TRBJ2-3; TRBD2 aligns across 11 bases. Trimming at V came to 2 bases and at J to 0 bases, leaving 7 bases not matched to a gene. The CDR3 loop spans 18 amino acids. The CDR3 region is CASSLKASGGTSTDTQYF. Written as DNA, the CDR3 is TGTGCCAGCAGTTTAAAGGCTAGCGGGGGGACTAGCACAGATACGCAGTATTTT.

This clonotype was found many times. The chain couples TRBV6-5 to TRBJ2-7; TRBD1 matches 8 bases. The CDR3 totals 16 residues. The ends lost 4 bases at V and 3 bases at J; junction bases unmatched: 11. Germline lookup yields CDR1 MNHEY and CDR2 SVGAGI. Here the CDR3 DNA reads TGTGCCAGCAGTTCTCCTCCTGGACAGGGAGTCTACGAGCAGTACTTC. The encoded protein is CASSSPPGQGVYEQYF.

This clonotype was observed many times. The rearrangement links TRBV10-3 to TRBJ2-1, with no clear D. The CDR3 sequence is 12 residues long. V shed 10 bases and J shed 10 bases, with 17 bases lying between them. Per germline, CDR1 ENHRY and CDR2 SYGVKD. In DNA, the CDR3 is TGTGCCACTCACAATATTCAAAAGGAGCAGTTCTTC. Translation gives CATHNIQKEQFF.

This chain links TRBV5-1 with TRBJ2-3; D unclear. CDR3 length: 14 amino acids. V shed 4 bases and J shed 0 bases, with 9 bases lying between them. The germline CDR1 and CDR2 sequences are SGHRS and YFSETQ. The CDR3 here is CASSLGISTDTQYF. The CDR3 bases are TGCGCCAGCAGCCTTGGAATTAGCACAGATACGCAGTATTTT.

This clonotype was counted only a few times. The genes are TRBV20-1 and TRBJ2-7; possible D gene TRBD1, 6 bases. Looked up from germline, CDR1 is DFQATT and CDR2 is SNEGSKA (reference sequence). The CDR3 contains 13 residues. Trimming took 2 bases from V and 2 from J, leaving 10 bases between them. The CDR3 nucleotides read TGCAGTGCTAGAAGGCAGGGGACCTACGAGCAGTACTTC. Its protein is CSARRQGTYEQYF.

This clonotype came up many times. This chain links TRBV24-1 with TRBJ2-1, with a tentative D call TRBD2 (5 bases). CDR3 size: 15 residues. Trimming pared 0 bases from V and 5 bases from J, leaving 10 bases between. CDR1 is KGHDR and CDR2 is SFDVKD in the germline V gene. CDR3 in DNA: TGTGCCACCAGTGATTTGGGGGTAGCGAACAATGAGCAGTTCTTC. This encodes CATSDLGVANNEQFF.

Only a few counts were recorded for this clonotype. The chain carries TRBV6-1 and TRBJ2-2; 8 bases line up with TRBD1. Germline V gene sequence: CDR1 MNHNS, CDR2 SASEGT. The V and J ends lost 4 bases and 8 bases, in that order; junction bases with no gene match: 9. The CDR3 runs 15 residues. The CDR3 region has the DNA TGTGCCAGCAGTGCGAGGACAGGGAGTGTAGGGGAGCTGTTTTTT. This codes for CASSARTGSVGELFF.

The V and J genes are TRBV5-1 and TRBJ2-3, with D unresolved. The germline V gene has CDR1 SGHRS and CDR2 YFSETQ. Trimming removed 4 bases from V and 9 bases from J, with 15 bases in between. This CDR3 is 13 amino acids long. The CDR3 loop reads CASSGTEARTQYF. The DNA for the CDR3 is TGCGCCAGCAGCGGTACAGAGGCTAGGACGCAGTATTTT.